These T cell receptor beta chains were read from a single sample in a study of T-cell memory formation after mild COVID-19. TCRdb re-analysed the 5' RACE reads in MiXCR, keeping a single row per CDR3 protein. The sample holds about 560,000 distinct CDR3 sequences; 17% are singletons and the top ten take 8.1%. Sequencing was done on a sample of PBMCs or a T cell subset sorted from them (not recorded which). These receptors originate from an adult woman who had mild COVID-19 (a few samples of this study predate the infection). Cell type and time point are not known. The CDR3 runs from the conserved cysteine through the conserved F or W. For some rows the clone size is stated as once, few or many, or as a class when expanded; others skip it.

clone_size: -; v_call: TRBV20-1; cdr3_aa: CSAKPAMLSYNEQFF
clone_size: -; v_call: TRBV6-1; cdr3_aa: CASRRDSPLKRTEAFF
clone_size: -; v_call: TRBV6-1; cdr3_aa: CASSEARGLIYGYTF
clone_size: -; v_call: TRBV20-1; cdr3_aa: CSASGTSPSYEQYF
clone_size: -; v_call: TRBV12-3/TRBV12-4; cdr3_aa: CASSLPAPPYEQFF
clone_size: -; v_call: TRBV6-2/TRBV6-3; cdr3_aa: CASSLPGQGNQPQHF
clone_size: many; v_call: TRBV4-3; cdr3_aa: CASSQGGVRNEQFF
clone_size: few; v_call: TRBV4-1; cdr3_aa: CASSQPGLSAYEQYF
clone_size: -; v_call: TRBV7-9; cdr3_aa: CASSGGHPMEGKLFF
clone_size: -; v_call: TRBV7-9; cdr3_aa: CASSWTRDTQYF
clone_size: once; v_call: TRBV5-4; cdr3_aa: CASSFGGTSTDTQYF
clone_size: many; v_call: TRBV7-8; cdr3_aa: CASRLGVTGVPNEQFF
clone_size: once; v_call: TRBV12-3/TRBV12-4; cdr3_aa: CASSFLSETGRHHGYTF
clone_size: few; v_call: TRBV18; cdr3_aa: CASSPGQTAYEQYF
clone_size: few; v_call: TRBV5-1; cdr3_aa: CASSQGTGGWSEQYF
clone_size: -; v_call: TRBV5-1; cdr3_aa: CASSLAEGGEQFF
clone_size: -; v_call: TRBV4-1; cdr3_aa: CASSQEISGAYEQYF
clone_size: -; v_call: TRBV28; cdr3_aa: CASRPILNTEAFF
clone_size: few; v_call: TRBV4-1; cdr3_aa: CASSQAGGSDGELFF
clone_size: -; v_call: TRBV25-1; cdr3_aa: CASVQDRGGPYEQYF
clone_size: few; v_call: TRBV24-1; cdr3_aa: CATSDTRQFQPQHF
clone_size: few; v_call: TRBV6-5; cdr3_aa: CASSSPGTTYEQYF
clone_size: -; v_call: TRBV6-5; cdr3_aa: CASSYRKRLSAYNEQFF
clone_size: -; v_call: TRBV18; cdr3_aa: CASSPPGGHNEQFF
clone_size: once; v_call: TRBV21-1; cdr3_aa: CASGDRASTNYGYTF
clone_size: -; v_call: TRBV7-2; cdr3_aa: CASSRITGGGYGYTF
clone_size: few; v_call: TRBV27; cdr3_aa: CASSLAQVGDTQYF
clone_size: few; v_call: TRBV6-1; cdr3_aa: CASSEGYGLDEQFF
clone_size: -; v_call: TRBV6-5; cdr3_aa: CASSPLGQGLMNTEAFF
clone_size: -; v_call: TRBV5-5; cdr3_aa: CASSLVALDQDGYTF
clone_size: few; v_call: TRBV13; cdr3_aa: CASSLRGAGHSPLHF
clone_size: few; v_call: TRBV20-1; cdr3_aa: CSANRGRATPEAFF
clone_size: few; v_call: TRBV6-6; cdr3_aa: CASSYSPQETQYF
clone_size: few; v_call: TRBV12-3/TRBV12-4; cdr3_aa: CASSLSSHSGNTIYF
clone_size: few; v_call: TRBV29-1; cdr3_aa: CSVQGSPDTQYF
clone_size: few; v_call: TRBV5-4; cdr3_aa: CASSLKGTGQPQHF
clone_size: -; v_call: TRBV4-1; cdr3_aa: CASSRPGTEAYEQYF
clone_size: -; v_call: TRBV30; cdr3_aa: CACQGYYGYTF
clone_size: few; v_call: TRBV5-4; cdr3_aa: CASSLLGLAGGSSYEQYF
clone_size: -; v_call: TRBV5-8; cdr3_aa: CASSRRGVGTGELFF
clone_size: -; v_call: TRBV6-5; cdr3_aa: CASTGTGYEQYF
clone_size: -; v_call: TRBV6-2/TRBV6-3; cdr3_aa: CASSYTATEAFF
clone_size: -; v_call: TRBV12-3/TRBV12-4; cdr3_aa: CAGGQGAYNEQFF
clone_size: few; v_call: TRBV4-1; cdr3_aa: CASSHRQGGYTF
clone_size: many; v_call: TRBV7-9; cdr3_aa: CASSLFMGQETQYF
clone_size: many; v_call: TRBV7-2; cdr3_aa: CASSSRWTGGASYEQYF
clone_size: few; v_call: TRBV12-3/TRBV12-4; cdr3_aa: CASSLGRGARGQETQYF
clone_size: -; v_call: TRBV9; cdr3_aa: CASSDSPGWNQPQHF
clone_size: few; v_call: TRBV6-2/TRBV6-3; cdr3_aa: CASRRLAGPVTQYF
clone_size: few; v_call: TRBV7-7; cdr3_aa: CASSLAWTGNNEQFF
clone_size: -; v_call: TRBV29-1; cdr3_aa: CSVDTGRGEADTQYF
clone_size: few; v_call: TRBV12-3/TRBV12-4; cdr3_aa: CASSLFTGVNNEQFF
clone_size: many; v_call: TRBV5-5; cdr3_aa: CASSPGQSNQPQHF
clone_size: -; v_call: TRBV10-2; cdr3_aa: CASSVSAPAGELFF
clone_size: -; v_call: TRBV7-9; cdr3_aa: CASSPPVGPTDTQYF
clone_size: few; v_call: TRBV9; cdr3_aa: CASSDSQDRARLAGPTGELFF
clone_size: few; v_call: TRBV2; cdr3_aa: CASSELSDEQYF
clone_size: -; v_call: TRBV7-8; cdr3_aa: CASSLGANADTQYF